This passage covers 23 T cell receptor beta chains from one sample sequenced in a study of naive and memory T cell subsets. The beta constant-region primer was an equimolar mix of two oligonucleotides covering TRBC1 and TRBC2. A single record per CDR3 protein comes from TCRdb applying MiXCR to the UMI-ligation and nested PCR reads. The table shows 5,000 or so distinct CDR3 sequences, with about 7% occurring only once. Sequencing was carried out using effector memory CD8+ T cells from blood. Subset reported: effector memory, CD45RA- CD27-. Receptors were obtained from a human donor in good health.

This clonotype was recorded a few times. The rearrangement uses TRBV29-1 and TRBJ2-5, with 8 bases lining up with TRBD1. Unmatched junction bases numbered 5, after V lost 7 bases and J lost 4 bases. The V gene's germline CDR1 is SQVTM and CDR2 ANQGSEA. The CDR3 length is 12 residues. The CDR3 loop reads CSARQGRETQYF. In DNA form, the CDR3 reads TGCAGCGCAAGACAGGGGAGAGAGACCCAGTACTTC.

This clonotype was detected only a few times. A junction end diverges from the germline sequence, so it may reflect a read error. This chain uses TRBV7-3 with TRBJ1-5, with D unclear. Germline V gene lookup returns CDR1 SGHTA and CDR2 FQGTGA. The CDR3 is made up of 13 amino acids. The CDR3 DNA reads TGTGCCAGCAGCTTAGATGGCAACCAGCCCCAGCATTTT. It is translated as CASSLDGNQPQHF.

At least ten counts were recorded for this clonotype. The chain joins TRBV6-4 to TRBJ2-3, with 14 positions matching TRBD2. Germline V gene lookup returns CDR1 MRHNA and CDR2 SNTAGT. Trimming at V came to 2 bases and at J to 7 bases, leaving 5 bases not matched to a gene. The CDR3 sequence is 16 residues long. Here the CDR3 reads CASSDEGTSGGHTQYF. CDR3 DNA: TGTGCCAGCAGTGACGAGGGGACTAGCGGGGGTCATACGCAGTATTTT.

This clonotype came up many times. This chain connects TRBV6-4 to TRBJ2-2; D remains ambiguous. V lost 0 bases and J 5 bases, leaving 7 bases between the germline ends. The CDR3 runs to 14 residues. Germline loops: CDR1 MRHNA, CDR2 SNTAGT. The CDR3 sequence is CASSDSGSTGELFF. CDR3 in DNA: TGTGCCAGCAGTGACTCTGGGTCGACCGGGGAGCTGTTTTTT.

The sample holds many counts of this clonotype. The chain recombines TRBV20-1 with TRBJ1-2; TRBD1 is a possible D gene (5 bases). The CDR3 is 15 residues long. CDR1 is DFQATT and CDR2 is SNEGSKA in the germline V gene (reference sequence). The ends were cut back, 3 bases at V and 5 bases at J, with 19 bases in the middle. Here the CDR3 DNA reads TGCAGTGCTAGTCAGCCCGGGGGAATTTCTTATGGCTACACCTTC. It codes for CSASQPGGISYGYTF.

This clonotype has ten or more counts. This chain joins TRBV6-2 or TRBV6-3 and TRBJ2-7; unclear D gene. CDR1 is MNHEY and CDR2 is SVGEGT in the germline V gene. Trimming cost V 2 bases and J 2 bases, with 13 bases left between them. This CDR3 spans 15 amino acids. CDR3 residues: CASSYPMDGPYEQYF. The CDR3 region has the DNA TGTGCCAGCAGTTACCCCATGGACGGGCCCTACGAGCAGTACTTC.

At least ten counts were recorded for this clonotype. At one boundary the junction diverges from the germline segment, which might be a read error. J is TRBJ2-1 and V is TRBV20-1, with a weak D call TRBD1 (6 bases). Per germline, CDR1 DFQATT and CDR2 SNEGSKA (reference sequence). This CDR3 spans 14 amino acids. The CDR3 DNA sequence: TGCAGTGTTAGAGGCAGGGGAGACTACAATGAGCAGTTCTTC. Its translation is CSVRGRGDYNEQFF.

By its share, this clonotype is medium-sized. This chain joins TRBV7-9 and TRBJ1-5, with D possibly being TRBD1 (5 bases). From germline, CDR1 is SEHNR and CDR2 FQNEAQ (reference sequence). The CDR3 consists of 19 residues. The V gene lost 2 bases and the J gene lost 7 bases, with 27 bases spanning the gap. The CDR3 coding sequence is TGTGCCAGCAGCTTATTACCCGGCGGTTCGAAGAGACAGCGACAGCCCCAGCATTTT. The encoded protein is CASSLLPGGSKRQRQPQHF.

The chain joins TRBV6-6 to TRBJ1-5; D is unresolved. Per the germline V gene, CDR1 is MNHNY and CDR2 is SVGAGI (reference sequence). V lost 1 base and J lost 1, with 11 bases in between. The CDR3 has 16 residues. In DNA form, the CDR3 reads TGTGCCAGCAGTTACTATGGGCGCGGGAGCAATCAGCCCCAGCATTTT. Its protein is CASSYYGRGSNQPQHF.

This clonotype is medium-sized by share. This chain links TRBV12-3 or TRBV12-4 with TRBJ1-1; 7 nucleotides line up with TRBD1. The CDR3 spans 16 residues. The V gene end was trimmed by 9 bases and the J gene end by 4 bases; junction bases not matched to a gene: 17. CDR3 bases: TGTGCCAGTCTAGGGGGCGCGGTCGGTGCGGGCACTGAAGCTTTCTTT. Amino acids: CASLGGAVGAGTEAFF.

The chain uses TRBV15 and TRBJ2-7; D call uncertain. CDR3 length: 14 amino acids. Germline V gives CDR1 LNHNV, CDR2 YYDKDF (reference sequence). V was pared by 0 bases and J by 0 bases, with 6 bases between. The CDR3 DNA sequence: TGTGCCACCAGCAGAGAAGGAGTCTCCTACGAGCAGTACTTC. The encoded protein is CATSREGVSYEQYF.

This clonotype was found a few times. The CDR3 DNA reads as TGCAGCGTTGACTGGGGGTCCGAGCAGTACTTC. Translated, it gives CSVDWGSEQYF. The chain links TRBV29-1 to TRBJ2-7; D is possibly TRBD1 or TRBD2 (5 bases each). Germline CDR1 is SQVTM and CDR2 is ANQGSEA. Trimming cost V 3 bases and J 6 bases, with 9 bases left between them. This CDR3 is built from 11 residues.

This clonotype was found many times. The chain couples TRBV12-3 or TRBV12-4 to TRBJ1-1; TRBD1 might be the D (5 bases). This CDR3 region has 15 residues. V gave up 0 bases and J gave up 1 base, with 9 bases separating them. This chain's CDR3 is CASSLAPTENTEAFF. The CDR3 nucleotides are TGTGCCAGCAGTTTAGCCCCGACAGAGAACACTGAAGCTTTCTTT.

Many counts were recorded for this clonotype. The CDR3 DNA reads as TGTGCCAGCAGCCAAGTCGGGGGTCGGGCTGAAGCTTTCTTT. This sequence encodes CASSQVGGRAEAFF. The chain links TRBV4-2 to TRBJ1-1; a possible D gene is TRBD1 (5 bases). Deletions cut 1 base from V and 6 bases from J, with 12 bases between. The CDR3 runs 14 residues. The germline V gene has CDR1 LGHNA and CDR2 YNFKEQ.

This clonotype was picked up many times. The chain carries TRBV6-2 or TRBV6-3 and TRBJ2-3; D not resolved. Germline loops: CDR1 MNHEY, CDR2 SVGEGT. The V and J ends lost 2 bases and 4 bases respectively, with 7 bases between them. This CDR3 is 13 amino acids long. CDR3 DNA: TGTGCCAGCAGTTACGGGATTCCAGATACGCAGTATTTT. Its protein is CASSYGIPDTQYF.

This clonotype was observed a few times. The chain has TRBV12-3 or TRBV12-4 and TRBJ2-3; 12 positions agree with TRBD1. The CDR3 has 19 residues. Germline trimming cut 3 bases from V and 4 bases from J; bases unmatched to any gene: 14. CDR3: CASSFGGRRDRGHADTQYF. The CDR3 coding sequence is TGTGCCAGCAGTTTTGGTGGACGAAGGGACAGGGGGCATGCAGATACGCAGTATTTT.

Many counts were recorded for this clonotype. J is TRBJ1-1 and V is TRBV6-1; D not certain. In germline, CDR1 is MNHNS, CDR2 SASEGT. Trimming removed 1 base at V and 5 bases at J, with 5 bases between. There are 12 residues in the CDR3. CDR3 loop: CASSEEVTEAFF. CDR3 DNA: TGTGCCAGCAGTGAAGAGGTGACTGAAGCTTTCTTT.

Many counts were recorded for this clonotype. The J gene is TRBJ1-3, the V gene TRBV6-6; D not resolved. The germline V gene encodes CDR1 MNHNY and CDR2 SVGAGI (reference sequence). The CDR3 has 14 residues. V was trimmed by 4 bases and J by 0 bases, leaving 7 bases between them. DNA of the CDR3: TGTGCCAGCAGTTGGCAGGACTCTGGAAACACCATATATTTT. Translating gives CASSWQDSGNTIYF.

This clonotype was seen repeatedly, ten times or more. The chain employs TRBV6-4 and TRBJ2-3, with D tentatively TRBD2 (7 bases). The germline V gene encodes CDR1 MRHNA and CDR2 SNTAGT. The V and J ends lost 2 bases and 8 bases respectively, with 17 bases between them. This CDR3 has 15 amino acids. Written as DNA, the CDR3 is TGTGCCAGCAGTGACACGGCAGGGGAGGGTAGTACGCAGTATTTT. Translated, it gives CASSDTAGEGSTQYF.

At least ten counts were recorded for this clonotype. V gene TRBV20-1 combines with J gene TRBJ1-1; D not resolved. The CDR3 has 14 amino acids. Germline loops: CDR1 DFQATT, CDR2 SNEGSKA (reference sequence). V lost 3 bases, J lost 1 base, and 12 bases lay in between. Written as DNA, the CDR3 is TGCAGTGCTAGTCCCCCCGACAAGAACACTGAAGCTTTCTTT. Residues: CSASPPDKNTEAFF.

This clonotype is categorized as medium-sized. The chain employs TRBV4-3 and TRBJ2-1, with D perhaps matching TRBD1 (6 bases). This CDR3 spans 14 amino acids. With 3 bases removed from V and 4 bases from J, the gap between germline ends came to 10 bases. Germline V gives CDR1 LGHNA, CDR2 YSLEER. CDR3 loop: CASSHRQDYNEQFF. The CDR3 region has the DNA TGCGCCAGCAGCCACAGACAGGATTACAATGAGCAGTTCTTC.

This clonotype was seen repeatedly, ten times or more. The rearrangement uses TRBV20-1 and TRBJ2-1, with TRBD2 matching 8 bases. With 6 bases clipped from V and 3 bases from J, the junction kept 4 bases outside the gene matches. The CDR3 extends over 13 amino acids. Germline V gene data show CDR1 as DFQATT and CDR2 as SNEGSKA (reference sequence). CDR3 nucleotides: TGCAGTGCAGCGAGCGGGGGCTACAATGAGCAGTTCTTC. Translating gives CSAASGGYNEQFF.

The sample holds many counts of this clonotype. The V and J genes are TRBV20-1 and TRBJ1-4, with D hard to call. This CDR3 has 14 residues. Germline loops: CDR1 DFQATT, CDR2 SNEGSKA (reference sequence). V lost 5 bases and J lost 5, with 15 bases in between. As DNA, the CDR3 is TGCAGTGCTCCCCAGACGGAAGGGAATGAAAAACTGTTTTTT. Protein product: CSAPQTEGNEKLFF.